This T cell receptor beta chain derives from a study of blood T cell repertoires in COVID-19. Sequencing used immunoSEQ multiplex PCR; TCRdb keeps in-frame clones, though not all of them. The sample shows around 370,000 clones, 90% to 95% of them seen only once. Trimming left V 0 bases short and J 5 bases short, with 8 bases between. This CDR3 spans 15 amino acids. The V gene's germline CDR1 is SEHNR and CDR2 FQNEAQ (reference sequence). The sequenced sample consisted of peripheral blood. The receptor was isolated from a woman between 18 and 30 years old who had recovered from COVID-19. The chain links TRBV7-9 to TRBJ1-6, with D possibly TRBD1 on 5 matching bases. The CDR3 spells CASSLARDHNSPLHF. CDR3 sequence (DNA): TGTGCCAGCAGCTTAGCCAGGGATCATAATTCACCCCTCCACTTT.